Listed below are T cell receptor beta chains from one sample, sequenced in a study of shared clonotypes between healthy human individuals. Assay: immunoSEQ multiplex PCR; the TCRdb copy retains only in-frame clones and omits some. The sample lists 2.3 million or so clones, approximately 93% occurring once. The material sequenced was naive CD4+ T cells from PBMCs. Source of these receptors: a man aged 18 to 30 in good health. Some clones in this sample may be carry-over from other donors' samples. Each CDR3 is given with its conserved first and last residue.

v_gene: TRBV28
j_gene: TRBJ2-3
CDR3aa: CASSLGRAGTDTQYF

v_gene: TRBV19
j_gene: TRBJ1-1
CDR3aa: CASSPSGTGNTEAFF

v_gene: TRBV7-2
j_gene: TRBJ2-5
CDR3aa: CASSLAWVAGSEQETQYF

v_gene: TRBV11-2
j_gene: TRBJ2-5
CDR3aa: CASSLDWASGYQETQYF

v_gene: TRBV7-2
j_gene: TRBJ1-4
CDR3aa: CASSLTVATNEKLFF

v_gene: TRBV5-1
j_gene: TRBJ1-1
CDR3aa: CASSPRTGGVTEAFF

v_gene: TRBV15
j_gene: TRBJ1-3
CDR3aa: CATSRDPQSGNTIYF

v_gene: TRBV5-1
j_gene: TRBJ2-1
CDR3aa: CASSPSFRERPNEQFF

v_gene: TRBV5-4
j_gene: TRBJ2-1
CDR3aa: CASSLGLGAYNEQFF

v_gene: TRBV7-8
j_gene: TRBJ1-5
CDR3aa: CASSLVGDQPQHF

v_gene: TRBV11-2
j_gene: TRBJ2-7
CDR3aa: CASSLAHGQSSYEQYF

v_gene: TRBV25-1
j_gene: TRBJ1-1
CDR3aa: CASSEGRPNTEAFF

v_gene: TRBV5-5
j_gene: TRBJ2-1
CDR3aa: CASSSAGGSEQFF

v_gene: TRBV4-1
j_gene: TRBJ2-1
CDR3aa: CASSQPRRTSNEQFF

v_gene: TRBV7-3
j_gene: TRBJ2-3
CDR3aa: CASSLLAGVGGDTQYF

v_gene: TRBV2
j_gene: TRBJ2-1
CDR3aa: CASLRASTYNEQFF

v_gene: TRBV4-2
j_gene: TRBJ2-7
CDR3aa: CASSQREQSSYEQYF

v_gene: TRBV18
j_gene: TRBJ1-4
CDR3aa: CASSPPGGANEKLFF

v_gene: TRBV27
j_gene: TRBJ2-7
CDR3aa: CASSPDRLSYEQYF

v_gene: TRBV28
j_gene: TRBJ1-5
CDR3aa: CASSLGTGANQPQHF

v_gene: TRBV5-1
j_gene: TRBJ2-5
CDR3aa: CASTFLGTAQETQYF

v_gene: TRBV7-9
j_gene: TRBJ2-1
CDR3aa: CASSSPIGLAGGSEQFF

v_gene: TRBV4-3
j_gene: TRBJ1-1
CDR3aa: CASSQEAGVYTEAFF

v_gene: TRBV7-3
j_gene: TRBJ2-2
CDR3aa: CASSSGASGRAGELFF

v_gene: TRBV5-1
j_gene: TRBJ1-1
CDR3aa: CASRQGAATEAFF

v_gene: TRBV7-6
j_gene: TRBJ2-5
CDR3aa: CASSLGTAQETQYF

v_gene: TRBV28
j_gene: TRBJ1-5
CDR3aa: CASTRANQPQHF

v_gene: TRBV19
j_gene: TRBJ1-2
CDR3aa: CASQNMANYGYTF

v_gene: TRBV5-1
j_gene: TRBJ2-7
CDR3aa: CASSTTLGKQYF

v_gene: TRBV7-9
j_gene: TRBJ1-4
CDR3aa: CASSLGQTLTNEKLFF

v_gene: TRBV7-9
j_gene: TRBJ2-1
CDR3aa: CASSPTINEQFF

v_gene: TRBV5-4
j_gene: TRBJ2-7
CDR3aa: CASSLDTGYFYEQYF

v_gene: TRBV2
j_gene: TRBJ1-2
CDR3aa: CASVKGYGYTF

v_gene: TRBV9
j_gene: TRBJ2-1
CDR3aa: CASSIGGVGYNEQFF

v_gene: TRBV7-2
j_gene: TRBJ1-1
CDR3aa: CASSLGVRRDSRSEAFF

v_gene: TRBV7-9
j_gene: TRBJ2-5
CDR3aa: CASSLAGGIQETQYF

v_gene: TRBV28
j_gene: TRBJ2-5
CDR3aa: CASSLNVIGETQYF

v_gene: TRBV5-4
j_gene: TRBJ1-3
CDR3aa: CASSAPQGTSNTIYF

v_gene: TRBV18
j_gene: TRBJ2-3
CDR3aa: CASSPTGGGTDTQYF

v_gene: TRBV7-2
j_gene: TRBJ2-7
CDR3aa: CASSLLLWGEQYF

v_gene: TRBV27
j_gene: TRBJ2-5
CDR3aa: CASRTRDRREETQYF

v_gene: TRBV29-1
j_gene: TRBJ2-2
CDR3aa: CSVKTQGVRGELFF

v_gene: TRBV5-1
j_gene: TRBJ2-1
CDR3aa: CASSADVGGNEQFF

v_gene: TRBV5-4
j_gene: TRBJ2-5
CDR3aa: CASSLHPGLIVQETQYF

v_gene: TRBV5-4
j_gene: TRBJ1-4
CDR3aa: CASSNPGQASEKLFF

v_gene: TRBV30
j_gene: -
CDR3aa: CAWSVFVGGGYEQYF

v_gene: TRBV6-5
j_gene: TRBJ1-2
CDR3aa: CASSRDGAGLTDYTF